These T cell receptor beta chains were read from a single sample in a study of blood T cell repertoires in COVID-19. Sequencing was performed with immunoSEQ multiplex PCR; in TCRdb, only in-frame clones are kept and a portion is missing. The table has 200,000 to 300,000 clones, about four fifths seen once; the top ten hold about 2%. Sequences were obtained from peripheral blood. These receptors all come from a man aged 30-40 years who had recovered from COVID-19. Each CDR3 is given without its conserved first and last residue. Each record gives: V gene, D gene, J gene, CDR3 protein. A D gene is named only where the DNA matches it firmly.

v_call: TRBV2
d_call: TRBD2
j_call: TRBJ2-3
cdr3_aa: ASSESLAAQDTQY

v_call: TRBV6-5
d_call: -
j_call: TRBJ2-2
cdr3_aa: ASSYRANTGELF

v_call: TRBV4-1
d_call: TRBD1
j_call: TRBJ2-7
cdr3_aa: ASSLRTGDHEQY

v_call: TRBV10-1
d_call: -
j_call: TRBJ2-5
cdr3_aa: ASSRTAMGTQY

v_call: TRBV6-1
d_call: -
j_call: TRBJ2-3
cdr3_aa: ASSERGSYTDTQY

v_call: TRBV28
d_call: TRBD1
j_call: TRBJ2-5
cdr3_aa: ASRETGAKETQY

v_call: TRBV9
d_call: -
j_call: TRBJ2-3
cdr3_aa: ASSDVVGGNTDTQY

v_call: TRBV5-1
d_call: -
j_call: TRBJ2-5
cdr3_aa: ASTTGGAGETQY

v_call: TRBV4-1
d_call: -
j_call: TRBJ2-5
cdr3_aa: ASSLGPGDETQY

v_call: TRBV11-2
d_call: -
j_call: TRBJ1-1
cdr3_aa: ASSPGLWGAF

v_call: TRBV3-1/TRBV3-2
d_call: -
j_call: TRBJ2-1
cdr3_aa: ASSLPTAHNEQF

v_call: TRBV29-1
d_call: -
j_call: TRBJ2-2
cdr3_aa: SVDRGNTGELF

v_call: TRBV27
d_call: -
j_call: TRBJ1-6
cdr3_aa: ASSPVYDSPLH

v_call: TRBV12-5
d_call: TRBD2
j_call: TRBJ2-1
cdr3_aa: ASGLVPGGLADSYNEQF

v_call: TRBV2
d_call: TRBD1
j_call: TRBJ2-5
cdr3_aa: ASRGQGASETQY

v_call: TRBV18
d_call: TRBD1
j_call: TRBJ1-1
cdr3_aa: ASSPLPGQGNTEAF

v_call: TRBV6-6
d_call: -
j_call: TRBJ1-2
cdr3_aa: ASTSQGFYGYT

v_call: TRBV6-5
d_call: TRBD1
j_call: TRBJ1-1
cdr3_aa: ASRDSWTGKTEAF

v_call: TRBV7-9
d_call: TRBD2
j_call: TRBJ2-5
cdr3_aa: ASSPGLAGGIETQY

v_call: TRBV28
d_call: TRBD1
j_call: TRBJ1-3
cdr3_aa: ASSQAGTGVFPIY

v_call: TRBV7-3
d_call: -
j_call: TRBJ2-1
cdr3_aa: ASSRQTDRGGQF

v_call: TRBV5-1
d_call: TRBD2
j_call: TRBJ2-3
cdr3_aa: ASSLVAGGHPDTQY

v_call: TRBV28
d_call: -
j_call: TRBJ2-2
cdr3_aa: ASSWWAQNGELF

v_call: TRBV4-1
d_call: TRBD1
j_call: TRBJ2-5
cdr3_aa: ASAPSGQTQETQY

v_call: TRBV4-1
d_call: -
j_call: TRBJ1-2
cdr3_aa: ASSQQVNYGYT

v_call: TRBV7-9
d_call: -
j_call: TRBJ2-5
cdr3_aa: ASSLDYRETQY

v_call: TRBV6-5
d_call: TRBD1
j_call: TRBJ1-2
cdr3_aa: ASTAAGGGYGYT

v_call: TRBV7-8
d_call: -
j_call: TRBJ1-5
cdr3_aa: ASSSGSRTTGQPQH

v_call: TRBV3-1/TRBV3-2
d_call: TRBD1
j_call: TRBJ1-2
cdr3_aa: ASSNQGAEGYT

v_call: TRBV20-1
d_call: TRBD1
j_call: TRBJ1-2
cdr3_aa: SASQGGVIYGYT

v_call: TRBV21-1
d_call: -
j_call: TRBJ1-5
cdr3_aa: ASSKAAARTGDLGSNQPQH

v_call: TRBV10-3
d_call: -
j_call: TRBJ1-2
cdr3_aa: AIKDSNYGYT

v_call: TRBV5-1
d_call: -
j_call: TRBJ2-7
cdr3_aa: ASSFPGHSYEQY

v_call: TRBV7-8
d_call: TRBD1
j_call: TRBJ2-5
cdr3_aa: ASSLRDRAGETQY

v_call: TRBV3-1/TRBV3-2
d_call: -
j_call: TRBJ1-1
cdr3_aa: ASSLGGAPEAF

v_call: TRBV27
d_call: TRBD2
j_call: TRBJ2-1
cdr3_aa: ASSHGTSAYNEQF

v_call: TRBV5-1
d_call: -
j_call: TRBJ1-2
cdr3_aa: ASSLSTAANYGYT

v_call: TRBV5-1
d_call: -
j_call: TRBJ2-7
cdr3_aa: ASSIGGGQQYEQY

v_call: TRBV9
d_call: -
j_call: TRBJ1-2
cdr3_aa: ASSALGGIYGYT

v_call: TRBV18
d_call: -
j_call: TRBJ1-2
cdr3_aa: ASSPEGYGYT

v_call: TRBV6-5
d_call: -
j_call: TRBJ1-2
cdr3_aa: ASSYGQNYGYT

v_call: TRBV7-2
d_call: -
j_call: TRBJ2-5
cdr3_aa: ASSLRQGRETQY

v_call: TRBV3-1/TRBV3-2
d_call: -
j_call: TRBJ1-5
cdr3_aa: ASSQAGDQPQH

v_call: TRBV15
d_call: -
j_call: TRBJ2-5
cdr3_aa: ATSRDRASRETQY

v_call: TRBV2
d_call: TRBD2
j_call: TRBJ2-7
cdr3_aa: ASSPSGGSYEQY

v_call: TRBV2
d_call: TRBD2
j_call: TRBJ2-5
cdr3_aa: ASSFGKLAGGRETQY

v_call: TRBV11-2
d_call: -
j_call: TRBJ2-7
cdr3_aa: ASSSRGGSSYEQY

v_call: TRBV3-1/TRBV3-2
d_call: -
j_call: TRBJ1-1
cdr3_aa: ASSQDLQGTEAF

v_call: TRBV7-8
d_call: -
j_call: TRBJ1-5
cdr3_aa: ASSRRGGSNQPQH

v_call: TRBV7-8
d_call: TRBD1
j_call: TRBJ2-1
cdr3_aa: ASSSGTGLGNEQF

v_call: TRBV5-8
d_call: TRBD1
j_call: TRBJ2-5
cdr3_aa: ASSLEGQEETQY

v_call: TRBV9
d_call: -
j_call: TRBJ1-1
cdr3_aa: ASSGGWGGTEAF

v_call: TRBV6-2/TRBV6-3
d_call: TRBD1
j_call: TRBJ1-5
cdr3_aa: ASSSVRGTEPQH

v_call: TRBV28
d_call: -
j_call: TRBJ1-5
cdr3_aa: ASILAGGPQH

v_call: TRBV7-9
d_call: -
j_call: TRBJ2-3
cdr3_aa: ASSLLGATDTQY

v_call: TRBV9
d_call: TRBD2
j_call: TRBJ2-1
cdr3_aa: ASSGPGGRGNNEQF

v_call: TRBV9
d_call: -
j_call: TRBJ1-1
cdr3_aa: ASSAFGRGEAF